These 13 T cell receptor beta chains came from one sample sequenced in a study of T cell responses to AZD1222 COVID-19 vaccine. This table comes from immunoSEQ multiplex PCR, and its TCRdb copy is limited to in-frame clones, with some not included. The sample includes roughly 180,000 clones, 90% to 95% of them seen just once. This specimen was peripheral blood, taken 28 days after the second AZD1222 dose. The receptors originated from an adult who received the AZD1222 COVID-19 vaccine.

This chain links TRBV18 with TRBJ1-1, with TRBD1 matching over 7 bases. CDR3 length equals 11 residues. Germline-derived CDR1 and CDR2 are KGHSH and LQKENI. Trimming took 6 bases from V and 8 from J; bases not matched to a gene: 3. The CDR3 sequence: CASSRQGEAFF. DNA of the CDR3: TGTGCCAGCTCGCGACAGGGAGAAGCTTTCTTT.

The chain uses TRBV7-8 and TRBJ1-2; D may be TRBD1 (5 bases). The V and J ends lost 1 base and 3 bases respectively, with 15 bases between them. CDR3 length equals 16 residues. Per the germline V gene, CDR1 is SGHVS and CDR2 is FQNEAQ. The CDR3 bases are TGTGCCAGCAGCTTAGGGACAAGGGGCTCCGACTATGGCTACACCTTC. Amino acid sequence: CASSLGTRGSDYGYTF.

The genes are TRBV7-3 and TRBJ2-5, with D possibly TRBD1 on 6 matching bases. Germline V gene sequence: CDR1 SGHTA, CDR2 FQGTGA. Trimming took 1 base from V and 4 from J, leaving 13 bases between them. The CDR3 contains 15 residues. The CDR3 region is CASSLSGGSRETQYF. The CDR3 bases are TGTGCCAGCAGCTTAAGTGGGGGCAGTAGAGAGACCCAGTACTTC. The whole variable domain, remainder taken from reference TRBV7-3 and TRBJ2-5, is GAGVSQTPSNKVTEKGKYVELRCDPISGHTALYWYRQSLGQGPEFLIYFQGTGAADDSGLPNDRFFAVRPEGSVSTLKIQRTERGDSAVYLCASSLSGGSRETQYFGPGTRLLVL.

CDR3 protein: CASSYSNRGGYEQYF. The DNA of the CDR3 is TGTGCCAGCAGTTACTCGAACAGGGGCGGCTACGAGCAGTACTTC. The chain joins TRBV6-5 to TRBJ2-7; 7 positions match TRBD1. Germline trimming cut 0 bases from V and 3 bases from J; bases unmatched to any gene: 5. This CDR3 has 15 amino acids. The germline CDR1 and CDR2 sequences are MNHEY and SVGAGI.

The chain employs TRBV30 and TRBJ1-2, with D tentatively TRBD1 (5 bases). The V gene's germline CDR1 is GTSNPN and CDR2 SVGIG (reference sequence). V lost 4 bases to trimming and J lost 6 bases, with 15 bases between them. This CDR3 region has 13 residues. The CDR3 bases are TGTGCCTGGATGTCTGGGGGTGCGGATGGCTACACCTTC. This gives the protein CAWMSGGADGYTF.

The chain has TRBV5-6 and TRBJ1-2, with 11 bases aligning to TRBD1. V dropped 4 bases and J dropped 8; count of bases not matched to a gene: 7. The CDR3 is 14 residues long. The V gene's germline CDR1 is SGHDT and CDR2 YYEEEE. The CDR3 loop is CASSPGQGVYGYTF. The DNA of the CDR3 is TGTGCCAGCAGCCCGGGACAGGGGGTATACGGCTACACCTTC.

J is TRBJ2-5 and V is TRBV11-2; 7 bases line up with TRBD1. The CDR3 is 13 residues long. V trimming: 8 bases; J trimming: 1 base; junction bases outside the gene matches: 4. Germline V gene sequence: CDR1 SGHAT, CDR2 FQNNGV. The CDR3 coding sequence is TGTGCCAGCGCCCCAGGGGGCCAAGAGACCCAGTACTTC. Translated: CASAPGGQETQYF.

The CDR3 sequence is CASSDLTGTGGYTF. DNA of the CDR3: TGTGCCAGCAGTGATTTGACAGGGACGGGTGGCTACACCTTC. V and J are TRBV6-1 and TRBJ1-2; 7 nucleotides align to TRBD1. The CDR3 sequence is 14 residues long. Germline V lookup: CDR1 MNHNS, CDR2 SASEGT. V gave up 3 bases and J gave up 7 bases; unmatched junction bases: 8.

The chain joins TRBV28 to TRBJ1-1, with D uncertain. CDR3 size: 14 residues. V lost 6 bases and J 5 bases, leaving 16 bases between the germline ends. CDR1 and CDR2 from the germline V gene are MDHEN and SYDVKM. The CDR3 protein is CASRGGVRNTEAFF. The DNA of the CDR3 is TGTGCCAGCAGGGGAGGCGTTCGGAATACTGAAGCTTTCTTT.

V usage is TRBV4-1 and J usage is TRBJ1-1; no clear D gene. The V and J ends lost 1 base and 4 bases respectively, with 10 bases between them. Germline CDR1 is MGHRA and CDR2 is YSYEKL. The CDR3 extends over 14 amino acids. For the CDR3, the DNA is TGCGCCAGCAGCCAAGCCAGAATTAGCACTGAAGCTTTCTTT. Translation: CASSQARISTEAFF.

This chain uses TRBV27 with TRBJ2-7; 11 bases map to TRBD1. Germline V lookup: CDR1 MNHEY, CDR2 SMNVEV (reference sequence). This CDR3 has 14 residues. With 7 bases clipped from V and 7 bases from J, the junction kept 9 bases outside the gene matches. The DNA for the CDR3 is TGTGCCAGCACCGCGGACAGGGGGCTTGGTGAGCAGTACTTC. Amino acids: CASTADRGLGEQYF.

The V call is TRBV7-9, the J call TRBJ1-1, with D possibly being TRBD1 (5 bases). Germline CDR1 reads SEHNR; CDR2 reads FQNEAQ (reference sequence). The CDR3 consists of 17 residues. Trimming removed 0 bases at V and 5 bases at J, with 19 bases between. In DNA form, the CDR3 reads TGTGCCAGCAGCTTAGCATCTGGGACCGGGAGAGAAACTGAAGCTTTCTTT. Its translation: CASSLASGTGRETEAFF.

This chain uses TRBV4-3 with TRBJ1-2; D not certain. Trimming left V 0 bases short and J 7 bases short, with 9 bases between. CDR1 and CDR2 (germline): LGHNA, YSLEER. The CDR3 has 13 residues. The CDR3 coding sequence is TGCGCCAGCAGCCAAGAACCCCATTTTGGCTACACCTTC. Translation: CASSQEPHFGYTF.